These 26 T cell receptor beta chains were sequenced from one sample in a study of metastatic and nonmetastatic thyroid tumors. All patients were treatment-naive before thyroid surgery. TCRdb reassembled clones from the PCR reads with MiXCR. The sample consists of tens of thousands of clones, around a fifth of them appearing once. Sequenced input: blood. These receptors were obtained from a female donor with papillary thyroid cancer or a benign thyroid nodule (not recorded which). Some clones in this sample may be carry-over from other donors' samples.

In its sample, this clone was seen many times. This sequence joins TRBV7-3 and TRBJ2-1, with 9 bases lining up with TRBD1. This CDR3 is built from 16 residues. Looked up from germline, CDR1 is SGHTA and CDR2 is FQGTGA. V shed 4 bases and J 7 bases; nucleotides not matched to a gene: 11. The CDR3 reads CASSSSGTGLRNEQFF. For the CDR3, the DNA is TGTGCCAGCAGCTCATCCGGGACAGGGCTCCGGAATGAGCAGTTCTTC.

There are many counts of this clone. Here the CDR3 DNA reads TGTGCCAGTCAACAGGGTTTGGGTGGCTACACCTTC. As protein: CASQQGLGGYTF. The chain links TRBV28 to TRBJ1-2, with a possible D match to TRBD1 (6 bases). The V gene's germline CDR1 is MDHEN and CDR2 SYDVKM. CDR3 length equals 12 residues. Trimming took 9 bases from V and 7 from J, leaving 15 bases between them.

This clone occurred many times. The chain carries TRBV6-4 and TRBJ1-1; tentatively, D is TRBD1 (5 bases). From germline, CDR1 is MRHNA and CDR2 SNTAGT. Trimming removed 4 bases from V and 7 bases from J, with 13 bases in between. CDR3 length equals 13 residues. The CDR3 is CASSGEDGGEAFF. In nucleotides, the CDR3 is TGTGCCAGCAGTGGGGAGGACGGGGGTGAAGCTTTCTTT.

A few counts support this clone. Its ends do not fully match the called genes, so a read error is possible. The V call is TRBV28, the J call TRBJ2-1; 8 bases match TRBD1. Germline V gives CDR1 MDHEN, CDR2 SYDVKM. The CDR3 runs 15 residues. In DNA form, the CDR3 reads TGTGCAAGCAGTACAGGGGGGAACTCCTACAATGAGCAGTTCTTC. Translation: CASSTGGNSYNEQFF.

This clone was counted at least ten times. This sequence may be a read error, since a much larger clone differs from it by one base. J is TRBJ1-2 and V is TRBV7-2; possible D gene TRBD1, 5 bases. V was clipped by 10 bases and J by 4 bases, with 19 bases between them. The CDR3 loop spans 14 amino acids. Germline V gene lookup returns CDR1 SGHTA and CDR2 FQGNSA. For the CDR3, the DNA is TGTGCCACCTCACGATCCCGACAGTGCTATGGCTACACCTTC. It specifies CATSRSRQCYGYTF.

This clone is classed as medium-sized. The chain recombines TRBV6-1 with TRBJ2-5; D remains unclear. Germline CDR1 and CDR2: MNHNS and SASEGT. The CDR3 extends over 12 amino acids. V was pared by 0 bases and J by 5 bases, with 4 bases between. Here the CDR3 reads CASSEARETQYF. In DNA, the CDR3 is TGTGCCAGCAGTGAAGCGCGCGAGACCCAGTACTTC.

Concerning this clone: This may stem from a read error, because a much larger clone lies one nucleotide away. The chain recombines TRBV7-9 with TRBJ1-4; tentative D call: TRBD1 (5 bases). This CDR3 spans 13 amino acids. V lost 1 base and J lost 7, with 7 bases in between. The V gene's germline CDR1 is SEHNR and CDR2 FQNEAQ (reference sequence). CDR3 DNA sequence: TGTGCCAGCAGCTTAGGGGGGTCTGAAAAACTGTTTTTT. Residues: CASSLGGSEKLFF.

This clone was picked up many times. The chain carries TRBV6-2 or TRBV6-3 and TRBJ1-5, with a weak D call TRBD1 (5 bases). This CDR3 is 13 amino acids long. The germline CDR1 and CDR2 sequences are MNHEY and SVGEGT. V was shortened by 5 bases and J by 7 bases, with 12 bases between the two germline ends. The CDR3 coding sequence is TGTGCCAGCAGTGCCGGGACGGGCCAGCCCCAGCATTTT. It codes for CASSAGTGQPQHF.

This clone was observed many times. The V gene is TRBV7-2, the J gene TRBJ2-3; TRBD1 matches 7 bases. Germline V gene data show CDR1 as SGHTA and CDR2 as FQGNSA. The length of the CDR3 is 14 residues. With 6 bases clipped from V and 2 bases from J, the junction kept 5 bases outside the gene matches. CDR3 in DNA: TGTGCCAGCAGGTCCGGGACAGTCACAGATACGCAGTATTTT. Its protein is CASRSGTVTDTQYF.

The chain carries TRBV30 and TRBJ1-2; D call uncertain. V lost 3 bases and J lost 4, with 15 bases in between. Germline CDR1 is GTSNPN and CDR2 is SVGIG (reference sequence). CDR3 size: 14 residues. The chain's CDR3 is CAWSRPDPPYGYTF. The CDR3 nucleotides are TGTGCCTGGAGCAGGCCCGACCCACCCTATGGCTACACCTTC.

A word on this clone: Other DNA sequences in this sample translate to the same CDR3. The chain is built from TRBV28 and TRBJ2-5, with a weak D call TRBD2 (6 bases). The ends were cut back, 3 bases at V and 5 bases at J, with 19 bases in the middle. CDR1 is MDHEN, CDR2 SYDVKM, per germline. The CDR3 runs 16 residues. The CDR3 sequence: CASSLNTGAKGETQYF. CDR3 DNA sequence: TGTGCCAGCAGTTTGAATACGGGAGCTAAAGGTGAGACCCAGTACTTC.

This clone was counted at least ten times. The sample holds other DNA sequences that translate to the same CDR3. The chain joins TRBV18 to TRBJ2-6, with unresolved D. The CDR3 length is 13 residues. The V gene's germline CDR1 is KGHSH and CDR2 LQKENI. Between the trimmed V and J ends, which lost 3 bases and 2 bases, there was a span of 2 bases. The CDR3, as DNA: TGTGCCAGCTCACCTCCTGGGGCCAACGTCCTGACTTTC. Its protein is CASSPPGANVLTF.

The V and J genes are TRBV6-2 or TRBV6-3 and TRBJ1-3; D gene ambiguous. The CDR3 consists of 11 residues. CDR1 is MNHEY and CDR2 is SVGEGT in the germline V gene. Trimming stripped 7 bases from V and 3 bases from J, with 4 bases between. The CDR3 reads CASIIGNTIYF. CDR3 bases: TGTGCCAGCATTATTGGAAACACCATATATTTT.

This clone was counted ten times or more. This sequence joins TRBV19 and TRBJ2-1, with 10 nucleotides matching TRBD1. This CDR3 is built from 14 residues. V gave up 9 bases and J gave up 10 bases; unmatched junction bases: 12. Germline V CDR1 and CDR2: LNHDA, SQIVND (reference sequence). The CDR3 nucleotides are TGTGCCAGCCGGGGATTTGACAGGGGGCGCGAGCAGTTCTTC. It codes for CASRGFDRGREQFF.

This clone showed up just once. A read error may produce the germline difference seen at one junction end. The gene calls are TRBV4-2 and TRBJ2-2, with D possibly being TRBD1 or TRBD2 (5 bases each). CDR3 length equals 15 residues. Per the germline V gene, CDR1 is LGHNA and CDR2 is YNFKEQ. This CDR3 reads CASSRDPTNTWELFF. CDR3 DNA: TGTGCCAGCAGCCGGGACCCAACGAACACCTGGGAGCTGTTTTTT.

Concerning this clone: With a much larger clone just one base away, this may be a read error. The chain combines TRBV9 with TRBJ2-5; 9 bases are shared with TRBD1. J was trimmed by 5 bases and V by 1 base; bases with no gene match: 6. Germline loops: CDR1 SGDLS, CDR2 YYNGEE. CDR3 length: 15 amino acids. CDR3 protein: CASSVWTGVGETQYF. The DNA of the CDR3 is TGTGCCAGCAGCGTATGGACAGGGGTAGGGGAGACCCAGTACTTC.

This clone was observed many times. The CDR3 DNA follows: TGTGCCAGCAGCCCACCCCCCCGGGGCTACACCTTC. Translation: CASSPPPRGYTF. The chain employs TRBV7-2 and TRBJ1-2; D gene ambiguous. The CDR3 runs 12 residues. V shed 5 bases and J shed 8 bases, with 12 bases lying between them. CDR1 and CDR2 from the germline V gene are SGHTA and FQGNSA.

On this clone itself: At one boundary the junction diverges from the germline segment, which might be a read error. Other nucleotide sequences in the sample specify the same CDR3. V gene TRBV28 combines with J gene TRBJ2-2; D is possibly TRBD2 (5 bases). This CDR3 spans 13 amino acids. Germline values: CDR1 MDHEN, CDR2 SYDVKM. The CDR3 sequence is CASGSGLSGELFF. CDR3 bases: TGTGCCAGCGGCTCGGGGTTGAGCGGTGAGCTTTTTTTT.

This clone was recorded many times. This rearrangement joins TRBV20-1 to TRBJ1-2; maybe TRBD1 (5 bases). Germline values: CDR1 DFQATT, CDR2 SNEGSKA (reference sequence). Deletions cut 7 bases from V and 4 bases from J, with 19 bases between. The CDR3 is made up of 14 amino acids. CDR3 in DNA: TGCAGTGTTCCGTTCTTAGGGGTGCCCTATGGCTACACCTTC. Translating gives CSVPFLGVPYGYTF.

The table lists this clone with many counts. The V gene is TRBV28, the J gene TRBJ1-2; D may be TRBD1 (5 bases). The germline V gene encodes CDR1 MDHEN and CDR2 SYDVKM. CDR3 size: 13 residues. V lost 6 bases and J lost 6, with 14 bases in between. In nucleotides, the CDR3 is TGTGCCAGCAGCCAGGGAATTAAAAATGGCTACACCTTC. Residues: CASSQGIKNGYTF.

A few counts support this clone. Other DNA sequences within the sample encode an identical CDR3. The DNA of the CDR3 is TGTGCCAGCAGTTCTACGGGGCCCTATGGCTACACCTTC. This translates into CASSSTGPYGYTF. The chain combines TRBV6-2 or TRBV6-3 with TRBJ1-2; possible D gene TRBD1, 5 bases. The CDR3 covers 13 residues. The V gene lost 4 bases and the J gene lost 4 bases, with 10 bases spanning the gap. Germline loops: CDR1 MNHEY, CDR2 SVGEGT.

This clone has a count of ten or more. This chain connects TRBV30 to TRBJ1-3, with D perhaps TRBD1 (6 bases). V lost 2 bases, J lost 2 bases, and 13 bases lay in between. The CDR3 loop spans 15 amino acids. CDR1 is GTSNPN, CDR2 SVGIG, per germline (reference sequence). CDR3 loop: CAWSYATGTGNTIYF. The CDR3 DNA follows: TGTGCCTGGAGTTATGCTACAGGGACTGGAAACACCATATATTTT.

This clone was detected ten times or more. This rearrangement joins TRBV4-1 to TRBJ1-6; tentatively, D is TRBD1 (6 bases). The CDR3 is 15 residues long. V gave up 1 base and J gave up 4 bases, with 8 bases separating them. CDR1 MGHRA and CDR2 YSYEKL come from the germline V gene. DNA for the CDR3: TGCGCCAGCAGCCAAGGGACAGCTTATAATTCACCCCTCCACTTT. It specifies CASSQGTAYNSPLHF.

This clone occurred many times. The V and J genes are TRBV29-1 and TRBJ2-2; TRBD1 matches at 8 bases. CDR3 length equals 16 residues. V shed 6 bases, J shed 0 bases, and the junction held 9 bases outside the gene matches. Germline V CDR1 and CDR2: SQVTM, ANQGSEA. The CDR3 spells CSVGTGTGSNTGELFF. DNA for the CDR3: TGCAGCGTCGGGACTGGGACAGGCTCGAACACCGGGGAGCTGTTTTTT.

The chain has TRBV28 and TRBJ1-1; D remains unclear. Germline V gives CDR1 MDHEN, CDR2 SYDVKM. V lost 6 bases to trimming and J lost 3 bases, with 17 bases between them. The CDR3 contains 15 residues. The CDR3 reads CASRKPNVGYTEAFF. The CDR3 coding sequence is TGTGCCAGCAGAAAGCCAAACGTGGGGTACACTGAAGCTTTCTTT.

There are many counts of this clone. V and J are TRBV20-1 and TRBJ1-1; 11 nucleotides line up with TRBD1. V trimming: 3 bases; J trimming: 7 bases; junction bases outside the gene matches: 7. This CDR3 is built from 14 residues. The V gene's germline CDR1 is DFQATT and CDR2 SNEGSKA (reference sequence). This CDR3 is CSASRTGGVGEAFF. The DNA of the CDR3 is TGCAGTGCTAGCCGGACAGGGGGCGTTGGTGAAGCTTTCTTT.